This T cell receptor (beta chain) emerged from a study of cytomegalovirus exposure and HLA in healthy donors. Study context: Within the Caucasian-associated ancestry cluster were roughly 82% of the approximately 370 genotyped donors. General study results and limits: For TCR beta chains, V- and J-gene trimming was later linked to a missense DCLRE1C variant. Rare TCR sequences predominated, though certain public TCRs were found in many donors.

In its sample, this clone was seen once. Its antigen remains unknown. The study ran its PCR with 60 Vbeta and 13 Jbeta primers. TCRdb's table, derived via immunoSEQ multiplex PCR, lists solely in-frame clones and lacks some. The sample has tens of thousands of clones, less than 85% seen once. Trimming shortened V by 0 bases and J by 4 bases, and 4 bases separated the two germline ends. CDR3 length equals 12 residues. Looked up from germline, CDR1 is GTSNPN and CDR2 is SVGIG (reference sequence). The chain carries TRBV30 and TRBJ1-3; D gene unclear. What was sequenced was PBMCs. This clonotype was obtained from a woman aged 50 to 60 in good health and CMV-seropositive. CDR3 nucleotide sequence: TGTGCCTGGAGTGTGGGCGGAAACACCATATATTTT. This sequence encodes CAWSVGGNTIYF.